These 3 T cell receptor beta chains originate from one sample sequenced in a study of blood T cell repertoires in COVID-19. Only in-frame clones appear in the TCRdb table, and some are missing; sequencing was by immunoSEQ multiplex PCR. The table lists a few hundred thousand clones, 84% of them singletons. The sample comprised peripheral blood. All receptors derive from a woman over 75 with COVID-19, enrolled during active disease.

The V gene is TRBV28, the J gene TRBJ1-4, with a tentative D call TRBD1 (5 bases). Trimming removed 5 bases at V and 8 bases at J, with 21 bases between. The CDR3 loop spans 16 amino acids. CDR1 and CDR2 (germline): MDHEN, SYDVKM. The CDR3 region has the DNA TGTGCCAGCAGTCGCTTCGGGAGGGGTGAGGGCGAAAAACTGTTTTTT. Translated, it gives CASSRFGRGEGEKLFF.

The chain has TRBV5-1 and TRBJ2-1, with 12 positions matching TRBD2. The V gene's germline CDR1 is SGHRS and CDR2 YFSETQ. This CDR3 has 18 residues. Trimming took 1 base from V and 4 from J; bases not matched to a gene: 9. Written as DNA, the CDR3 is TGCGCCAGCAGCTTGTTACCTAGCGGGGGGGCCGGTTACAATGAGCAGTTCTTC. It codes for CASSLLPSGGAGYNEQFF.

The chain has TRBV5-6 and TRBJ1-1; 8 positions match TRBD1. This CDR3 contains 16 residues. Per germline, CDR1 SGHDT and CDR2 YYEEEE. J lost 0 bases, V lost 2 bases, and 6 bases had no gene match. CDR3 sequence (DNA): TGTGCCAGCAGCTTTGGAGGCAGGGGGCTGAACACTGAAGCTTTCTTT. This gives the protein CASSFGGRGLNTEAFF.